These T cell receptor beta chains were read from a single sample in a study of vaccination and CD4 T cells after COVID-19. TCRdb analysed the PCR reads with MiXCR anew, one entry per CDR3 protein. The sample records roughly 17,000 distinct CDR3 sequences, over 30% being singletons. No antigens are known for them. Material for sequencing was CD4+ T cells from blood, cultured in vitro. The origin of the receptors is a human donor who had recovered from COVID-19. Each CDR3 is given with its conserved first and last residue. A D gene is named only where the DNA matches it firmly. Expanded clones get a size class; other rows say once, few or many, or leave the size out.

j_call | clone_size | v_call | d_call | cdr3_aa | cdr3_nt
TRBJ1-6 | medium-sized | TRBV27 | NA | CASSPGTPSPLHF | TGTGCCAGCAGCCCCGGGACACCCTCACCCCTCCACTTT
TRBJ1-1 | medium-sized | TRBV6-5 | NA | CASSYGHRVNTEAFF | TGTGCCAGCAGTTACGGGCACAGGGTGAACACTGAAGCTTTCTTT
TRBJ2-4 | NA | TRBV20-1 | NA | CSARGLPNIQYF | TGCAGTGCTAGGGGACTCCCCAACATTCAGTACTTC
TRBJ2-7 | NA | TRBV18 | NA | CASSPPGPEQYF | TGTGCCAGCTCACCACCGGGGCCCGAGCAGTACTTC
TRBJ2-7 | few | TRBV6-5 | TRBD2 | CASSWGRVGAEQYF | TGTGCCAGCAGTTGGGGGAGGGTAGGGGCTGAGCAGTACTTC
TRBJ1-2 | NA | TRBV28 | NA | CASRFLGDGYGYTF | TGTGCCAGCAGGTTCTTGGGAGACGGCTATGGCTACACCTTC
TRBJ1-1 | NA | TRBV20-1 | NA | CSATWPGDTEAFF | TGCAGTGCTACATGGCCCGGGGATACTGAAGCTTTCTTT
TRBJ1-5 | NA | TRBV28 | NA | CASSTIHSNQPQHF | TGTGCCAGCAGTACAATACATAGCAATCAGCCCCAGCATTTT
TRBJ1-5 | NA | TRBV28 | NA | CASSLPQGGNQPQHF | TGTGCCAGCAGTCTGCCGCAGGGTGGCAATCAGCCCCAGCATTTT
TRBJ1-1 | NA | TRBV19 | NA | CASSLRGRGTEAFF | TGTGCCAGTAGTCTTCGGGGCAGGGGTACTGAAGCTTTCTTT
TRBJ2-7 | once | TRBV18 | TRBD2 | CASSPPGLAGGPVSYEQYF | TGTGCCAGCTCACCACCAGGCCTAGCGGGAGGGCCGGTCTCCTACGAGCAGTACTTC
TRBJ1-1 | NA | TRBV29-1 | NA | CSVEDTRVTEAFF | TGCAGCGTTGAAGATACGAGGGTCACTGAAGCTTTCTTT
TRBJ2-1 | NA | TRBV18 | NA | CASYGLNLYNEQFF | TGTGCCAGCTATGGCCTGAACCTTTACAATGAGCAGTTCTTC
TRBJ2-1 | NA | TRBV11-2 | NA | CASSLIYQGTYNEQFF | TGTGCCAGCAGCTTAATATACCAAGGAACCTACAATGAGCAGTTCTTC
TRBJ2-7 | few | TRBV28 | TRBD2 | CASKAGRPPYEQYF | TGTGCCAGCAAAGCGGGACGCCCCCCCTACGAGCAGTACTTC
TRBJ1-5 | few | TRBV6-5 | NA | CASSYAGVGQPQHF | TGTGCCAGCAGTTACGCGGGGGTAGGTCAGCCCCAGCATTTT
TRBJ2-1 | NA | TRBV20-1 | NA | CSAEINRVSNEQFF | TGCAGTGCCGAGATAAACAGGGTCTCGAATGAGCAGTTCTTC
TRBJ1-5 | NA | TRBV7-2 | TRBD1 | CASSLGGQGKKPQHF | TGTGCCAGCAGCTTAGGGGGACAGGGTAAAAAACCCCAGCATTTT
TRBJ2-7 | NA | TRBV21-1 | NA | CARNTSGESYEQYF | TGTGCCAGAAATACTAGCGGGGAGTCCTACGAGCAGTACTTC
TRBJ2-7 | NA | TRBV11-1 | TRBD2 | CASSSTSGGTREQYF | TGTGCCAGCAGCTCGACTAGCGGGGGGACGCGGGAGCAGTACTTC
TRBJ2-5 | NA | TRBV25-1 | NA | CASSEFDGRSEETQYF | TGTGCCAGCAGTGAATTTGATGGCAGATCGGAAGAGACCCAGTACTTC
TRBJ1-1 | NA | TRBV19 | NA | CASSPIDQNTEAFF | TGTGCCAGTAGTCCAATAGACCAGAACACTGAAGCTTTCTTT
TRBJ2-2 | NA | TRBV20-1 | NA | CSARFAAGTGELFF | TGCAGTGCTAGGTTTGCGGCGGGGACCGGGGAGCTGTTTTTT
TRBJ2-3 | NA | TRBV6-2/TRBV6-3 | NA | CASSYFGGDTQYF | TGTGCCAGCAGTTATTTCGGAGGAGATACGCAGTATTTT
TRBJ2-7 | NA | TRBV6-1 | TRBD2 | CASSRAGRGIEQYF | TGTGCCAGCAGCAGAGCGGGAAGAGGAATCGAGCAGTACTTC
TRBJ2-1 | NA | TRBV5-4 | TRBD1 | CASSLKQGQYNEQFF | TGTGCCAGCAGCTTGAAGCAGGGACAGTACAATGAGCAGTTCTTC
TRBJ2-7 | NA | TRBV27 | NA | CASSSGQPGSSEQYF | TGTGCCAGCAGTTCAGGACAGCCGGGGAGCAGCGAGCAGTACTTC
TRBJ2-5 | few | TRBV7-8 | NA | CASSSRGAQAVETQYF | TGTGCCAGCAGCTCTAGGGGGGCGCAGGCTGTAGAGACCCAGTACTTC
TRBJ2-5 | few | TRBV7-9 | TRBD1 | CASSPQGFAETQYF | TGTGCCAGCAGCCCACAGGGGTTCGCAGAGACCCAGTACTTC
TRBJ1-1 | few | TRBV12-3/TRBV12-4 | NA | CASSPNQGRDAEAFF | TGTGCCAGCAGCCCCAATCAGGGGAGGGATGCTGAAGCTTTCTTT
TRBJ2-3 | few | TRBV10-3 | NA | CAISESQGGADTQYF | TGTGCCATCAGTGAGTCCCAGGGTGGCGCAGATACGCAGTATTTT
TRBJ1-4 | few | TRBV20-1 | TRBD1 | CSARDVTAGGEKLFF | TGCAGTGCTAGAGACGTCACGGCAGGGGGTGAAAAACTGTTTTTT
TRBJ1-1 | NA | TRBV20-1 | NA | CSAPGGRLNTEAFF | TGCAGTGCCCCTGGAGGGCGGTTGAACACTGAAGCTTTCTTT
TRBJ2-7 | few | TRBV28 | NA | CASREEGRTYEQYF | TGTGCCAGCAGAGAAGAGGGACGGACCTACGAGCAGTACTTC
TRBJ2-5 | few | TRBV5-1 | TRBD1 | CASSLGVAGTGSGTQYF | TGCGCCAGCAGCTTGGGGGTGGCCGGGACAGGCAGCGGGACCCAGTACTTC
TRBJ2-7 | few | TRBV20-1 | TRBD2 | CSARDTAGVYEQYF | TGCAGTGCTAGAGATACAGCGGGAGTGTATGAGCAGTACTTC
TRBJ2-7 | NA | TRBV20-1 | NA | CSARPTSPKTYEQYF | TGCAGTGCTAGACCCACTAGCCCAAAAACCTACGAGCAGTACTTC
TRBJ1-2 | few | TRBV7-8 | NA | CASSLGLFDYGYTF | TGTGCCAGCAGCTTAGGTCTTTTTGACTATGGCTACACCTTC
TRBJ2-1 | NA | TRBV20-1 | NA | CSASLPDKSNEQFF | TGCAGTGCTAGTTTGCCGGACAAGTCCAATGAGCAGTTCTTC
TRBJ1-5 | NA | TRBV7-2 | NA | CTSSLAGGHGNQPQHF | TGTACCAGCAGCTTAGCGGGGGGGCATGGCAATCAGCCCCAGCATTTT
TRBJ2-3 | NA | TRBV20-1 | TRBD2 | CNLWRLAGGPIPDTQYF | TGCAACCTATGGCGACTAGCGGGAGGGCCGATCCCAGATACGCAGTATTTT
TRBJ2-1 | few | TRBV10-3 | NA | CASRDDSYNEQFF | TGTGCCAGCAGGGACGACTCCTACAATGAGCAGTTCTTC
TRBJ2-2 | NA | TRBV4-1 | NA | CASSQDGVPGGELFF | TGCGCCAGCAGCCAAGACGGAGTCCCGGGCGGGGAGCTGTTTTTT
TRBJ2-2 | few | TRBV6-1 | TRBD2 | CASNGRVAGYGELFF | TGTGCCAGCAATGGGAGGGTAGCGGGATACGGGGAGCTGTTTTTT
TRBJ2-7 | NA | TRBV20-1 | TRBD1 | CSAKGGAYEQYF | TGCAGTGCTAAAGGGGGCGCCTACGAGCAGTACTTC
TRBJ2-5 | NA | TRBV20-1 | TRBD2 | CSATRLAGSQETQYF | TGCAGTGCCACTAGACTAGCGGGATCCCAAGAGACCCAGTACTTC
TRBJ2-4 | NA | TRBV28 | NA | CASSRLAQRGNIQYF | TGTGCCAGCAGCCGACTAGCACAAAGGGGGAACATTCAGTACTTC
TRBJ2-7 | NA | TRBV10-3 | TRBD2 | CAIGTKAYEQYF | TGTGCCATTGGGACTAAAGCCTACGAGCAGTACTTC
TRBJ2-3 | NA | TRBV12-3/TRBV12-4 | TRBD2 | CASSLAGAVTDTQYF | TGTGCCAGCAGCCTAGCGGGAGCTGTCACAGATACGCAGTATTTT
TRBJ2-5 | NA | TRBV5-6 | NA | CASSPLLGRETQYF | TGTGCCAGCAGCCCCCTGCTCGGGCGGGAGACCCAGTACTTC
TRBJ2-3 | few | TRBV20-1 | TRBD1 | CSASGQGLATDTQYF | TGCAGTGCTAGTGGACAGGGTTTGGCGACGGATACGCAGTATTTT
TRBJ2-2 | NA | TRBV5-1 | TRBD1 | CASSPGQGVSGELFF | TGCGCCAGCAGCCCAGGACAGGGTGTATCCGGGGAGCTGTTTTTT